A single sample gave rise to the 6 T cell receptor beta chains below, sequenced in a study of cytotoxic CD8 clonotypes in ibrutinib-treated CLL. Sequenced by immunoSEQ multiplex PCR; TCRdb stores in-frame clones only, minus some. The data hold 58,000 or so clones, with around 52% observed a single time. The sample was PBMCs, taken after 12 months of ibrutinib treatment. These receptors were collected from a human donor with chronic lymphocytic leukemia.

The chain links TRBV7-8 to TRBJ1-6, with D unclear. V lost 5 bases and J 7 bases, leaving 9 bases between the germline ends. Germline-derived CDR1 and CDR2 are SGHVS and FQNEAQ. This CDR3 contains 13 residues. In DNA, the CDR3 is TGTGCCAGCAGCCCCGGTGGGAATTCACCCCTCCACTTT. Its protein product is CASSPGGNSPLHF.

The chain recombines TRBV18 with TRBJ1-2; D perhaps matches TRBD1 (6 bases). Trimming cost V 8 bases and J 3 bases, with 16 bases left between them. Germline V gene data show CDR1 as KGHSH and CDR2 as LQKENI. The CDR3 length is 14 residues. The CDR3 DNA reads as TGTGCCAGCAGCCAAGGGGGGATTCACTATGGCTACACCTTC. It translates to CASSQGGIHYGYTF.

This clone is judged medium-sized. The chain links TRBV29-1 to TRBJ2-7, with 14 bases lining up with TRBD2. The CDR3 sequence is 15 residues long. Germline-derived CDR1 and CDR2 are SQVTM and ANQGSEA. The junction had 11 bases not matched to a gene; V was cut back by 6 bases and J by 7 bases. The chain's CDR3 is CSVPTSGRAGGEQYF. The CDR3 region has the DNA TGCAGCGTCCCGACTAGCGGGAGGGCCGGGGGAGAGCAGTACTTC.

The chain links TRBV13 to TRBJ2-3; 11 bases fit TRBD2. V lost 4 bases and J lost 2; bases outside the gene matches: 14. The germline V gene has CDR1 PRHDT and CDR2 FYEKMQ (reference sequence). The CDR3 consists of 19 residues. CDR3 in amino acids: CASSSTTSGREGYTDTQYF. CDR3 nucleotides: TGTGCCAGCAGCTCAACTACTAGCGGGAGAGAGGGTTACACAGATACGCAGTATTTT.

This clone was seen only a few times. The CDR3 reads CSVEKGKNEQFF. CDR3 sequence (DNA): TGCAGCGTTGAAAAGGGGAAGAATGAGCAGTTCTTC. The chain has TRBV29-1 and TRBJ2-1, with D possibly being TRBD1 (5 bases). The V end lost 2 bases, the J end lost 7 bases, and 9 bases lay between the germline ends. Germline CDR1 and CDR2: SQVTM and ANQGSEA. CDR3 length: 12 amino acids.

This rearrangement joins TRBV19 to TRBJ1-3; D not resolved. The V and J ends lost 5 bases and 4 bases respectively, with 6 bases between them. The germline V gene has CDR1 LNHDA and CDR2 SQIVND (reference sequence). This CDR3 is built from 12 residues. CDR3 bases: TGTGCCAGTAGTGTTTCCGGAAACACCATATATTTT. This codes for CASSVSGNTIYF. The complete variable domain, with remaining parts taken from reference TRBV19 and TRBJ1-3, reads DGGITQSPKYLFRKEGQNVTLSCEQNLNHDAMYWYRQDPGQGLRLIYYSQIVNDFQKGDIAEGYSVSREKKESFPLTVTSAQKNPTAFYLCASSVSGNTIYFGEGSWLTVV.